This record covers a single T cell receptor beta chain. The antigen is undetermined. Clones were sequenced by immunoSEQ multiplex PCR, and TCRdb holds only the in-frame ones, with some missing. The sample has about 28,000 clones, none seen only once; the top ten hold approximately 3%. The sample is drawn from a study of T cell clonality in common variable immunodeficiency. Reduced serum IgG, IgA and/or IgM plus specific antibody deficiency defined CVID. Each donor provided 5 to 8 ml of heparinized whole blood. The study, taken as a whole, reports: In common variable immunodeficiency, TCR beta chains reportedly carried fewer deletions and N-nucleotide insertions.

Sequencing used peripheral blood mononuclear cells. The clonotype originates from a human donor with common variable immunodeficiency.

The covered CDR3 bases are TGTGCCAGCAGCCCGTCCTCTGGAAACACC. Its protein product is CASSPSSGNT. The whole CDR3 sequence is CASSPSSGNTIYF. This chain connects TRBV7-8 to TRBJ1-3; no clear D. The missing CDR3 end, 3 residues past where the read stops, is filled in from the germline J gene. The ends were cut back, 5 bases at V and 0 bases at J, with 5 bases in the middle. Germline V gives CDR1 SGHVS, CDR2 FQNEAQ. The CDR3 consists of 13 residues.